These 15 T cell receptor beta chains were all obtained from the same sample, sequenced in a study of radiotherapy plus CTLA-4 blockade in lung cancer. Produced via immunoSEQ multiplex PCR; TCRdb's table is partial and in-frame only. The sample has some 41,000 clones; 65% to 75% are singletons. Sequencing was performed on peripheral blood, taken from a patient treated with radiotherapy plus ipilimumab. The receptors stem from a human donor with non-small cell lung cancer who had a partial response to radiotherapy plus ipilimumab.

The V call is TRBV6-5, the J call TRBJ2-6, with a weak D call TRBD2 (5 bases). In germline, CDR1 is MNHEY, CDR2 SVGAGI. V was clipped by 5 bases and J by 3 bases, with 11 bases between them. The CDR3 extends over 15 amino acids. Here the CDR3 reads CASSAHSGGANVLTF. The CDR3 bases are TGTGCCAGCAGTGCTCACAGCGGTGGGGCCAACGTCCTGACTTTC.

The chain is built from TRBV7-9 and TRBJ2-1; D is possibly TRBD1 (8 bases). V lost 4 bases, J lost 10 bases, and 14 bases lay in between. The CDR3 spans 13 residues. Germline CDR1 SEHNR, CDR2 FQNEAQ (reference sequence). The CDR3 nucleotides are TGTGCCAGCAGCTACAGGGGGGGCCAGGAGCAGTTCTTC. Its protein is CASSYRGGQEQFF.

V and J are TRBV28 and TRBJ1-2, with TRBD1 matching 11 bases. Germline CDR1 reads MDHEN; CDR2 reads SYDVKM. The length of the CDR3 is 14 residues. Unmatched junction bases numbered 6, after V lost 7 bases and J lost 5 bases. CDR3 loop: CASTPGTGGYGYTF. DNA of the CDR3: TGTGCCAGCACCCCGGGGACAGGGGGATATGGCTACACCTTC.

This clone was observed a handful of times. The V gene is TRBV19, the J gene TRBJ1-2; D is unclear. Trimming cost V 7 bases and J 4 bases, with 7 bases left between them. This CDR3 is built from 11 residues. Germline CDR1 and CDR2: LNHDA and SQIVND (reference sequence). CDR3 in amino acids: CASNPGYGYTF. The CDR3 nucleotides read TGTGCCAGTAACCCAGGCTATGGCTACACCTTC.

V gene TRBV6-6 combines with J gene TRBJ1-2, with D possibly being TRBD1 (6 bases). CDR1 and CDR2 (germline): MNHNY, SVGAGI (reference sequence). The CDR3 runs to 16 residues. V lost 6 bases to trimming and J lost 0 bases, with 17 bases between them. The CDR3 is CASRVGGALPNYGYTF. CDR3 in DNA: TGTGCCAGCAGAGTTGGGGGGGCGCTTCCTAACTATGGCTACACCTTC.

This chain uses TRBV11-2 with TRBJ2-7, with D unclear. V was shortened by 1 base and J by 2 bases, with 6 bases between the two germline ends. This CDR3 has 13 amino acids. The V gene's germline CDR1 is SGHAT and CDR2 FQNNGV. The CDR3 region is CASSLGQPYEQYF. CDR3 DNA sequence: TGTGCCAGCAGCTTAGGACAACCCTACGAGCAGTACTTC.

This clone has just a few counts. The J gene is TRBJ2-5, the V gene TRBV7-9; 13 positions agree with TRBD2. The CDR3 extends over 15 amino acids. V gave up 6 bases and J gave up 0 bases; unmatched junction bases: 1. The V gene's germline CDR1 is SEHNR and CDR2 FQNEAQ (reference sequence). The CDR3 sequence is CASRLAGGNQETQYF. The DNA for the CDR3 is TGTGCCAGCAGACTAGCGGGAGGGAACCAAGAGACCCAGTACTTC.

This clone was counted a few times. The chain employs TRBV6-5 and TRBJ1-1; 9 bases fit TRBD1. CDR1 is MNHEY and CDR2 is SVGAGI in the germline V gene. V was clipped by 6 bases and J by 6 bases; unmatched bases: 5. This CDR3 spans 13 amino acids. The CDR3 region has the DNA TGTGCCAGCAGAGAACAGGGGGCTGCTGAAGCTTTCTTT. This translates into CASREQGAAEAFF.

The chain carries TRBV27 and TRBJ1-4, with a weak D call TRBD1 (5 bases). CDR1 and CDR2 from the germline V gene are MNHEY and SMNVEV (reference sequence). The CDR3 length is 14 residues. V was cut by 3 bases and J by 8 bases, with 13 bases left in between. In nucleotides, the CDR3 is TGTGCCAGCAGTTTTGGAGGGGCGGGAGAAAAACTGTTTTTT. Translating gives CASSFGGAGEKLFF.

The chain combines TRBV12-5 with TRBJ2-7; no clear D gene. The CDR3 runs 11 residues. CDR1 is LGHNT and CDR2 is FRNRAP in the germline V gene. Trimming shortened V by 3 bases and J by 4 bases, and 4 bases separated the two germline ends. This chain's CDR3 is CASGFRYEQYF. The CDR3 nucleotides are TGTGCTAGTGGTTTTAGATACGAGCAGTACTTC.

In its sample, this clone was seen a few times. This chain links TRBV27 with TRBJ2-7, with 7 bases that match TRBD1. V lost 3 bases and J lost 9; bases outside the gene matches: 20. Germline-derived CDR1 and CDR2 are MNHEY and SMNVEV (reference sequence). The CDR3 is 17 residues long. CDR3 in amino acids: CASSFVGEGAGTFGQYF. The CDR3 DNA is TGTGCCAGCAGTTTTGTAGGAGAGGGGGCTGGAACCTTCGGGCAGTACTTC.

The chain uses TRBV9 and TRBJ2-7; 10 positions match TRBD2. Trimming took 6 bases from V and 5 from J; bases not matched to a gene: 17. Germline assignment: CDR1 SGDLS and CDR2 YYNGEE. The CDR3 runs to 17 residues. For the CDR3, the DNA is TGTGCCAGCATGCTCGGAAGCGGGGGGGCCCGGAGGCACGAGCAGTACTTC. Translating gives CASMLGSGGARRHEQYF.

This chain uses TRBV6-6 with TRBJ1-1; 9 bases align to TRBD1. CDR3 length: 15 residues. CDR1 is MNHNY and CDR2 is SVGAGI in the germline V gene (reference sequence). V lost 2 bases and J lost 6; bases outside the gene matches: 7. The CDR3 nucleotides read TGTGCCAGCAGTTACCCGGGGACAGGGCGGCCTGAAGCTTTCTTT. Its protein is CASSYPGTGRPEAFF.

The chain has TRBV7-3 and TRBJ2-3, with 7 positions matching TRBD2. The trim removed 2 bases at V and 2 bases at J, leaving 7 bases unmatched. Germline V gene sequence: CDR1 SGHTA, CDR2 FQGTGA. CDR3 size: 16 residues. The CDR3 region is CASSLLGGTYTDTQYF. CDR3 coding DNA: TGTGCCAGCAGCTTATTGGGGGGGACGTACACAGATACGCAGTATTTT. Full variable domain (remainder filled in from reference TRBV7-3 and TRBJ2-3): GAGVSQTPSNKVTEKGKYVELRCDPISGHTALYWYRQSLGQGPEFLIYFQGTGAADDSGLPNDRFFAVRPEGSVSTLKIQRTERGDSAVYLCASSLLGGTYTDTQYFGPGTRLTVL.

This clone was observed once. The rearrangement links TRBV30 to TRBJ2-7; D unresolved. V dropped 0 bases and J dropped 0 bases, with 12 bases sitting between them. Germline CDR1 reads GTSNPN; CDR2 reads SVGIG (reference sequence). This CDR3 has 15 amino acids. The CDR3 sequence is CAWSVSERNSYEQYF. The CDR3 DNA sequence: TGTGCCTGGAGTGTCAGCGAAAGGAACTCCTACGAGCAGTACTTC.